The next 21 T cell receptor beta chains were all read from a single sample in a study of PD-1 blockade in classical Hodgkin lymphoma. TCRdb's table, derived via immunoSEQ multiplex PCR, lists solely in-frame clones and lacks some. The sample holds more than 85,000 clones, around nine tenths seen once. Documented time point: cycle 4 day 1 (C4D1), after around six weeks of nivolumab. Every one of the patients relapsed after autologous stem cell transplantation (brentuximab vedotin exposure was variable). The input for sequencing was peripheral blood mononuclear cells (PBMCs), taken before the fourth cycle of nivolumab. These receptor sequences come from a human donor with classical Hodgkin lymphoma.

The chain joins TRBV11-3 to TRBJ2-1; D gene uncertain. CDR3 size: 15 residues. Trimming left V 2 bases short and J 3 bases short, with 11 bases between. Germline loops: CDR1 SGHNT, CDR2 YENEEA. The chain's CDR3 is CASSLTTLDYNEQFF. The CDR3 DNA sequence: TGTGCCAGCAGCTTAACAACGTTAGACTACAATGAGCAGTTCTTC.

The chain is built from TRBV7-6 and TRBJ2-6; D gene uncertain. With 5 bases removed from V and 1 base from J, the gap between germline ends came to 6 bases. The CDR3 runs to 14 residues. Germline-derived CDR1 and CDR2 are SGHVS and FNYEAQ. Here the CDR3 reads CASSQLSGANVLTF. For the CDR3, the DNA is TGTGCCAGCAGCCAACTATCTGGGGCCAACGTCCTGACTTTC.

V is TRBV13 and J is TRBJ2-5, with 8 bases fitting TRBD1. Germline values: CDR1 PRHDT, CDR2 FYEKMQ (reference sequence). The CDR3 covers 14 residues. V lost 5 bases, J lost 2 bases, and 4 bases stayed unmatched. The CDR3 region has the DNA TGTGCCAGCAGCCGCGGGGACAGGCAAGAGACCCAGTACTTC. It specifies CASSRGDRQETQYF.

The rearrangement uses TRBV19 and TRBJ2-3, with a tentative D call TRBD2 (5 bases). The CDR3 spans 16 residues. Trimming cost V 3 bases and J 2 bases, with 15 bases left between them. From germline, CDR1 is LNHDA and CDR2 SQIVND (reference sequence). The CDR3 sequence: CASSIRSGRVTDTQYF. For the CDR3, the DNA is TGTGCCAGTAGTATTCGGTCTGGGCGGGTCACAGATACGCAGTATTTT.

The chain joins TRBV2 to TRBJ1-1, with 7 positions matching TRBD1. Germline CDR1 is SNHLY and CDR2 is FYNNEI. The length of the CDR3 is 13 residues. V lost 5 bases, J lost 3 bases, and 3 bases stayed unmatched. The CDR3 is CASSRQGDTEAFF. The DNA for the CDR3 is TGTGCCAGCAGTAGACAGGGCGACACTGAAGCTTTCTTT.

The V call is TRBV18, the J call TRBJ1-1; 8 nucleotides line up with TRBD1. This CDR3 is built from 14 residues. Germline V gene lookup returns CDR1 KGHSH and CDR2 LQKENI. J gave up 2 bases and V 3 bases, and 2 bases lay outside the gene matches. The CDR3: CASSPDRDNTEAFF. CDR3 DNA sequence: TGTGCCAGCTCACCGGACAGGGATAACACTGAAGCTTTCTTT.

The CDR3: CASSRTVGSGNTIYF. The CDR3 DNA follows: TGCGCCAGCAGCCGCACAGTAGGTTCTGGAAACACCATATATTTT. The V and J genes are TRBV4-3 and TRBJ1-3; D gene unclear. This CDR3 comprises 15 residues. Germline assignment: CDR1 LGHNA and CDR2 YSLEER. Trimming cost V 4 bases and J 1 base, with 11 bases left between them.

The CDR3 spells CASSGAGTTGNTIYF. DNA for the CDR3: TGTGCCAGCAGCGGGGCCGGGACTACTGGAAACACCATATATTTT. The chain joins TRBV9 to TRBJ1-3; D perhaps matches TRBD1 (5 bases). The germline V gene encodes CDR1 SGDLS and CDR2 YYNGEE. The V gene lost 3 bases and the J gene lost 2 bases, with 12 bases spanning the gap. There are 15 residues in the CDR3.

The chain is built from TRBV4-3 and TRBJ2-1; 8 bases are shared with TRBD2. This CDR3 is built from 16 residues. J was trimmed by 6 bases and V by 0 bases; bases with no gene match: 7. Germline assignment: CDR1 LGHNA and CDR2 YSLEER. CDR3 amino acids: CASSQETSVLPNEQFF. DNA of the CDR3: TGCGCCAGCAGCCAAGAGACTAGCGTCCTTCCCAATGAGCAGTTCTTC.

The chain employs TRBV30 and TRBJ2-7, with D possibly matching TRBD2 (7 bases). Germline CDR1 is GTSNPN and CDR2 is SVGIG (reference sequence). The CDR3 sequence is 16 residues long. V was clipped by 3 bases and J by 8 bases, with 26 bases between them. In DNA, the CDR3 is TGTGCCTGGAGCCGATCGGGAGGACAGTCTCTTACAAAGCAGTACTTC. Its protein product is CAWSRSGGQSLTKQYF.

This clone was recorded a few times. J is TRBJ2-7 and V is TRBV6-1, with a weak D call TRBD1 (5 bases). This CDR3 is built from 15 residues. CDR1 and CDR2 from the germline V gene are MNHNS and SASEGT. The ends were cut back, 1 base at V and 0 bases at J, with 10 bases in the middle. CDR3 in amino acids: CASSEGWGASYEQYF. The DNA for the CDR3 is TGTGCCAGCAGTGAAGGGTGGGGCGCCTCCTACGAGCAGTACTTC.

The chain uses TRBV9 and TRBJ2-1, with 13 bases lining up with TRBD2. V was pared by 4 bases and J by 1 base, with 11 bases of the junction left unmatched. Germline V gene lookup returns CDR1 SGDLS and CDR2 YYNGEE. The CDR3 length is 19 residues. The CDR3 loop is CASSSGLAGAQKSYNEQFF. In nucleotides, the CDR3 is TGTGCCAGCAGCTCAGGACTAGCGGGAGCGCAAAAGTCCTACAATGAGCAGTTCTTC. The variable domain in full, with the rest retrieved from reference TRBV9 and TRBJ2-1, is DSGVTQTPKHLITATGQRVTLRCSPRSGDLSVYWYQQSLDQGLQFLIQYYNGEERAKGNILERFSAQQFPDLHSELNLSSLELGDSALYFCASSSGLAGAQKSYNEQFFGPGTRLTVL.

This sequence joins TRBV23-1 and TRBJ2-7, with D perhaps TRBD1 (5 bases). TRBV23-1 is known as an ORF, though its function is uncertain. V lost 7 bases and J 3 bases, leaving 19 bases between the germline ends. The CDR3 extends over 15 amino acids. The DNA for the CDR3 is TGCGCCAGCATCCAGTCAGGGCAGACTTACTACGAGCAGTACTTC. This codes for CASIQSGQTYYEQYF.

The chain employs TRBV30 and TRBJ2-3, with 7 nucleotides matching TRBD1. The CDR3 runs to 14 residues. V was pared by 1 base and J by 3 bases, with 4 bases of the junction left unmatched. The V gene's germline CDR1 is GTSNPN and CDR2 SVGIG (reference sequence). The CDR3 reads CAWSDGQATDTQYF. Written as DNA, the CDR3 is TGTGCCTGGAGTGACGGACAGGCTACAGATACGCAGTATTTT.

This chain uses TRBV11-2 with TRBJ1-2, with TRBD1 matching over 7 bases. The J segment lost 4 bases and the V segment lost 1 base, leaving 9 bases of the junction unmatched. The germline V gene has CDR1 SGHAT and CDR2 FQNNGV. CDR3 length equals 16 residues. CDR3 region: CASSLGLGTGVYGYTF. The CDR3 DNA sequence: TGTGCCAGCAGCTTAGGATTAGGAACAGGGGTCTATGGCTACACCTTC.

The rearrangement links TRBV27 to TRBJ2-7, with D possibly being TRBD2 (7 bases). The CDR3 sequence is 13 residues long. The V end lost 4 bases, the J end lost 6 bases, and 13 bases lay between the germline ends. Germline assignment: CDR1 MNHEY and CDR2 SMNVEV (reference sequence). CDR3 DNA: TGTGCCAGCAGTTACCTCGGGGGGCGCGAGCAGTACTTC. Translation: CASSYLGGREQYF.

V is TRBV10-2 and J is TRBJ1-5; a weak D match, TRBD1 (5 bases). CDR3 length: 15 residues. Germline CDR1 WSHSY, CDR2 SAAADI. V gave up 2 bases and J gave up 3 bases, with 11 bases separating them. The CDR3 loop is CASSERRTLNQPQHF. The CDR3 DNA is TGCGCCAGCAGTGAGAGGAGGACACTCAATCAGCCCCAGCATTTT.

The rearrangement joins TRBV29-1 to TRBJ1-1; 7 bases fit TRBD1. The germline V gene encodes CDR1 SQVTM and CDR2 ANQGSEA. V lost 7 bases and J lost 1; bases outside the gene matches: 6. The CDR3 consists of 13 residues. The DNA for the CDR3 is TGCAGCGGGCATGGACAGGCGAACACTGAAGCTTTCTTT. Translation gives CSGHGQANTEAFF.

This sequence joins TRBV7-9 and TRBJ1-2; possibly TRBD1 for D (6 bases). The CDR3 is 14 residues long. The V end was cut by 1 base, the J end by 3 bases, with 9 bases between. Germline V gives CDR1 SEHNR, CDR2 FQNEAQ (reference sequence). The CDR3 bases are TGTGCCAGCAGCTTAGTGTCAGGGGACTATGGCTACACCTTC. Translated, it gives CASSLVSGDYGYTF.

The chain joins TRBV10-3 to TRBJ2-7; D may match TRBD1 or TRBD2 (5 bases each). Trimming left V 0 bases short and J 5 bases short, with 8 bases between. The CDR3 length is 13 residues. The V gene's germline CDR1 is ENHRY and CDR2 SYGVKD. The CDR3 DNA sequence: TGTGCCATCAGTGAGTCGAGGGGTAACGAGCAGTACTTC. Protein product: CAISESRGNEQYF.

The gene calls are TRBV6-5 and TRBJ2-7, with 7 bases matching TRBD1. The germline V gene has CDR1 MNHEY and CDR2 SVGAGI. The junction had 3 bases not matched to a gene; V was cut back by 0 bases and J by 7 bases. CDR3 size: 13 residues. CDR3 sequence (DNA): TGTGCCAGCAGTTACTCACAGGGGTGGGAGCAGTACTTC. This translates into CASSYSQGWEQYF.